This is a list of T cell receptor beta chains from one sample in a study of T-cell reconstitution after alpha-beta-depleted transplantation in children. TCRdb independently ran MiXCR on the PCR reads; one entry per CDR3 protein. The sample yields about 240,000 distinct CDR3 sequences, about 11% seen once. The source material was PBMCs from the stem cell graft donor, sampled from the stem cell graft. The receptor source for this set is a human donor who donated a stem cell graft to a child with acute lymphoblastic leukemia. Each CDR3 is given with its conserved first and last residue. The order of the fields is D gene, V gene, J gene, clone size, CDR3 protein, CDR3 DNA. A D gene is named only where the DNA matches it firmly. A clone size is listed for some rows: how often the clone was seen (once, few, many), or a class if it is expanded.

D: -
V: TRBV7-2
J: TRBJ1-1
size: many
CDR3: CASSSTLSNTEAFF
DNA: TGTGCCAGCAGCTCCACGCTCTCTAACACTGAAGCTTTCTTT

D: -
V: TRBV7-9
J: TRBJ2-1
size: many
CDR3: CASSFTSREQFF
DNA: TGTGCCAGCAGCTTTACTTCGCGTGAGCAGTTCTTC

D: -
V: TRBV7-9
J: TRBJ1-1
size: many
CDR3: CASSFFPGVNTEAFF
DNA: TGTGCCAGCAGCTTTTTCCCAGGGGTGAACACTGAAGCTTTCTTT

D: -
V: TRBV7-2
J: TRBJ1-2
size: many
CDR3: CASSLNTAYGYTF
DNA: TGTGCCAGCAGCTTAAATACGGCCTATGGCTACACCTTC

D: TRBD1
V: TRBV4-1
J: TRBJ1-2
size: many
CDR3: CASSQEKQGVNGYTF
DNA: TGCGCCAGCAGCCAAGAGAAGCAGGGGGTCAATGGCTACACCTTC

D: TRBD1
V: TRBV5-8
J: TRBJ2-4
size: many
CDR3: CASSGGTGRAKNIQYF
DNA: TGTGCCAGCAGCGGGGGGACAGGGAGGGCCAAAAACATTCAGTACTTC

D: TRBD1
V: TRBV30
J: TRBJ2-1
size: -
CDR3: CAWSALVGGQGGNEQFF
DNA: TGTGCCTGGAGTGCCCTAGTAGGGGGACAGGGGGGGAATGAGCAGTTCTTC

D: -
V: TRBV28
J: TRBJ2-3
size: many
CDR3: CASSLSPGAFFNTDTQYF
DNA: TGTGCCAGCAGTTTATCCCCGGGGGCCTTCTTTAACACAGATACGCAGTATTTT

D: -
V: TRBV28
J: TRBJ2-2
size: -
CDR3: CASSFAANANTGELFF
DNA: TGTGCCAGCAGTTTCGCCGCCAACGCGAACACCGGGGAGCTGTTTTTT

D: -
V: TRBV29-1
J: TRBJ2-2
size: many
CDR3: CSVIRGTGELFF
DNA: TGCAGCGTTATCAGGGGCACCGGGGAGCTGTTTTTT

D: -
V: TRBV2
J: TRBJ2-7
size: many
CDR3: CASRGGGQSVEQYF
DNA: TGTGCCAGCAGGGGGGGAGGACAGTCCGTGGAGCAGTACTTC

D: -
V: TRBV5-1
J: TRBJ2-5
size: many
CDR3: CASSSITEETQYF
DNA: TGCGCCAGCAGCTCCATAACAGAAGAGACCCAGTACTTC

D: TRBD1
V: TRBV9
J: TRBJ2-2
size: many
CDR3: CASSVKGATNTGELFF
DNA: TGTGCCAGCAGCGTAAAGGGGGCCACGAACACCGGGGAGCTGTTTTTT

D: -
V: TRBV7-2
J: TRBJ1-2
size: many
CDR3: CASSLPRGPNYGYTF
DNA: TGTGCCAGCAGCTTGCCCAGGGGACCTAACTATGGCTACACCTTC

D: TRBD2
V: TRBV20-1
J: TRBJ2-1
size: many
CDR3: CSAGGGGTYNEQFF
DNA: TGCAGTGCGGGAGGCGGGGGGACCTACAATGAGCAGTTCTTC

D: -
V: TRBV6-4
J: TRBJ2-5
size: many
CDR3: CASSESSGSQETQYF
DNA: TGTGCCAGCAGTGAGTCGTCAGGGTCGCAAGAGACCCAGTACTTC

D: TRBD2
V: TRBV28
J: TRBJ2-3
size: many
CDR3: CASSSPQGGGAVTQYF
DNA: TGTGCCAGCAGTTCCCCCCAGGGCGGGGGGGCTGTTACGCAGTATTTT

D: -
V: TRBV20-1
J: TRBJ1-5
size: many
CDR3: CSAKGGDSNQPQHF
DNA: TGCAGTGCTAAGGGGGGTGATAGCAATCAGCCCCAGCATTTT

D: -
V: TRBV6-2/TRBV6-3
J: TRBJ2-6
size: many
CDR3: CASSLRRQLNVLTF
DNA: TGTGCCAGCAGTCTAAGGCGTCAGCTCAACGTCCTGACTTTC

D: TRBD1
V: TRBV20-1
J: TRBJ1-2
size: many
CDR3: CSADWTGDYGYTF
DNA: TGCAGTGCTGACTGGACAGGAGACTATGGCTACACCTTC

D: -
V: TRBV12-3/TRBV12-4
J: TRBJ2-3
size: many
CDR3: CASSAITDTQYF
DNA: TGTGCCAGCAGTGCTATTACAGATACGCAGTATTTT

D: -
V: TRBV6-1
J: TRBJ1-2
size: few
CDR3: CASMGEGVYGYTF
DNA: TGTGCCAGCATGGGGGAGGGAGTCTATGGCTACACCTTC

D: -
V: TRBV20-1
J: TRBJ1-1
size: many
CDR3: CSARLPLGETEAFF
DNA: TGCAGTGCTAGATTACCTTTAGGGGAGACTGAAGCTTTCTTT

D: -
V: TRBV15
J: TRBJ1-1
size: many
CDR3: CATSSPLFKTGLNTEAFF
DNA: TGTGCCACCAGCAGCCCTCTCTTTAAGACAGGACTAAACACTGAAGCTTTCTTT

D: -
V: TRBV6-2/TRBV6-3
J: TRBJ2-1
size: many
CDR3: CASSPEAVAYNEQFF
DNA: TGTGCCAGCAGTCCTGAGGCAGTCGCCTACAATGAGCAGTTCTTC

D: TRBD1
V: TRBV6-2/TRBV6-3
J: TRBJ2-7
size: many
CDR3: CASGTGEGPRIGYEQYF
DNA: TGTGCCAGCGGCACAGGGGAAGGCCCCAGGATTGGATACGAGCAGTACTTC

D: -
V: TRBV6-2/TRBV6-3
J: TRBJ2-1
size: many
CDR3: CASSYGQENDEQFF
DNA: TGTGCCAGCAGTTACGGGCAGGAGAACGATGAGCAGTTCTTC

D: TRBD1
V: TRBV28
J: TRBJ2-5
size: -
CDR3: CASSFPIRGGGETQYF
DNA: TGTGCCAGCAGTTTCCCCATCCGAGGGGGCGGTGAGACCCAGTACTTC

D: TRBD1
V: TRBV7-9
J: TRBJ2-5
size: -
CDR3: CASSHGTGGQETQYF
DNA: TGTGCCAGCAGTCACGGGACAGGGGGACAAGAGACCCAGTACTTC

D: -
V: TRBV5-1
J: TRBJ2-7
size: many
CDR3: CASSDTFDHLREYF
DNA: TGCGCCAGCAGCGACACATTTGATCACCTAAGAGAGTACTTC

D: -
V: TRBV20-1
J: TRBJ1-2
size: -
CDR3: CSARDIYGYTF
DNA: TGCAGTGCACGGGACATCTATGGCTACACCTTC

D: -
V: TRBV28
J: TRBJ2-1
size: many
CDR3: CASSDGRRYNEQFF
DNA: TGTGCCAGCAGTGACGGACGTCGTTACAATGAGCAGTTCTTC

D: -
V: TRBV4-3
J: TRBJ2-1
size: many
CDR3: CASSQDIGQLNEQFF
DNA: TGCGCCAGCAGCCAAGATATAGGACAGCTCAATGAGCAGTTCTTC

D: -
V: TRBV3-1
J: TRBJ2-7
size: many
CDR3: CASSQAGPRGQYF
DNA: TGTGCCAGCAGCCAAGCGGGGCCCAGGGGGCAGTACTTC

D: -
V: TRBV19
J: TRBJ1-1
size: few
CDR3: CASSISGARNTEAFF
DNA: TGTGCCAGTAGTATCTCAGGGGCCCGGAACACTGAAGCTTTCTTT

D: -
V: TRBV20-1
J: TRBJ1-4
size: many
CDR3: CSARDPQNNEKLFF
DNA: TGCAGTGCTAGAGATCCACAGAACAATGAAAAACTGTTTTTT

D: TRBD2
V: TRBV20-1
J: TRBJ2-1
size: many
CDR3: CSARLLAGARSEQFF
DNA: TGCAGTGCGCGCTTACTAGCGGGGGCCCGAAGTGAGCAGTTCTTC

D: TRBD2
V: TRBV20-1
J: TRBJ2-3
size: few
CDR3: CSADYASGGPSTDTQYF
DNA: TGCAGTGCTGATTACGCTAGCGGGGGGCCTAGCACAGATACGCAGTATTTT

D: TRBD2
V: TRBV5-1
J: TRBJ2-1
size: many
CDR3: CASRLTSSGSRNEQFF
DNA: TGCGCCAGCAGATTGACTTCTAGCGGGAGTAGGAATGAGCAGTTCTTC

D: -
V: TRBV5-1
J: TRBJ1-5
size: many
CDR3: CASSLGAGINQPQHF
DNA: TGCGCCAGCAGCTTGGGGGCGGGGATCAATCAGCCCCAGCATTTT

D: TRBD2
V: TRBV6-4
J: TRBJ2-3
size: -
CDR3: CASSPLRGERPDTQYF
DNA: TGTGCCAGCAGCCCCCTCCGGGGGGAGAGGCCAGATACGCAGTATTTT

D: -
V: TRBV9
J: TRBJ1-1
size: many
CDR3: CASSVEPGVYTEAFF
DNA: TGTGCCAGCAGCGTAGAGCCTGGGGTTTACACTGAAGCTTTCTTT

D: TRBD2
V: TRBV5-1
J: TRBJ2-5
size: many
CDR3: CASSDGLAGETQYF
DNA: TGCGCCAGCAGCGATGGGCTAGCGGGAGAGACCCAGTACTTC

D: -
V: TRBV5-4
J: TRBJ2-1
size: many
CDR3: CASSWGGPAETYNEQFF
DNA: TGTGCCAGCAGCTGGGGAGGCCCAGCGGAAACCTACAATGAGCAGTTCTTC

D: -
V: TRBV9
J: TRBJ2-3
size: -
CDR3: CASSVRQFTDTQYF
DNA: TGTGCCAGCAGCGTGAGGCAGTTCACAGATACGCAGTATTTT

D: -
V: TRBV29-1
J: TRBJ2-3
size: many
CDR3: CSVVDGISTDTQYF
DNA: TGCAGCGTTGTGGACGGTATCAGCACAGATACGCAGTATTTT

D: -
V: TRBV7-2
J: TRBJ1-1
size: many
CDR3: CASSLERGRELLQF
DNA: TGTGCCAGCAGCTTAGAACGGGGTAGAGAGTTACTCCAATTT

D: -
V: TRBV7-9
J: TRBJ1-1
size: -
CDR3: CASTLNRGTEAFF
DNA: TGTGCCAGCACCTTAAACAGAGGTACTGAAGCTTTCTTT

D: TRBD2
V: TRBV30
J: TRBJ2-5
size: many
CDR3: CASRGGKKTQYF
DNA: TGTGCCTCCCGGGGGGGCAAGAAGACCCAGTACTTC

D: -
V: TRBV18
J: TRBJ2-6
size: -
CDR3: CASSLYRAHSGANVLTF
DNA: TGTGCCAGCTCGCTTTACAGGGCTCACTCTGGGGCCAACGTCCTGACTTTC

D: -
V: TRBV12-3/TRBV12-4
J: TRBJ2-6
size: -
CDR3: CASSFQGGSRANVLTF
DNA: TGTGCCAGCAGTTTCCAGGGTGGGTCGCGGGCCAACGTCCTGACTTTC

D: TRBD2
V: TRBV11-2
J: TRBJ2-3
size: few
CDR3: CASSLAGGYTDTQYF
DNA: TGTGCCAGCAGCTTAGCGGGAGGGTACACAGATACGCAGTATTTT

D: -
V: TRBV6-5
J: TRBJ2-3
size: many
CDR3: CASSYFWGSGTDTQYF
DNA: TGTGCCAGCAGTTACTTTTGGGGGAGTGGCACAGATACGCAGTATTTT

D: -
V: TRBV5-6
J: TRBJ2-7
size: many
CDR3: CASTQGGKVYEQYF
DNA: TGTGCCAGCACCCAGGGGGGAAAGGTCTACGAGCAGTACTTC

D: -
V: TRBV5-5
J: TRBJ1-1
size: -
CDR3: CASSLAGAGDTEAFF
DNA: TGTGCCAGCAGCTTGGCAGGGGCCGGTGACACTGAAGCTTTCTTT